This TCR beta chain was recovered during a study of cytomegalovirus exposure and HLA in healthy donors. About the research overall: Unique TCR beta sequences numbering approximately 120 million came from 150 million to 200 million T cells in an earlier analysis. Whole-study findings and limits: Within a later analysis, the majority of CMV-associated TCR beta chains appeared HLA-restricted. About 87% or about 30% of the time was how often most TCR beta V segments were productive, according to an earlier analysis. Later, an analysis found that common viral pathogens appeared to be linked with several of the most significant clusters.

PCR amplification relied on 60 Vbeta primers (plus 13 Jbeta primers). TCRdb's copy holds only in-frame clones and misses some; the assay was immunoSEQ multiplex PCR. The sample carries 100,000 to 150,000 clones, 70% to 80% recorded once. This clone was seen just once. The antigen is not known. This CDR3 has 16 residues. V dropped 3 bases and J dropped 0 bases, with 12 bases sitting between them. Germline CDR1 and CDR2: SGHTA and FQGNSA. The chain combines TRBV7-2 with TRBJ1-3; D ambiguous. This TCR came from a woman in her forties or fifties in good health and CMV-seropositive. Sequenced input: PBMCs. CDR3 bases: TGTGCCAGCAGCTTCTCAGCGACCTTCTCTGGAAACACCATATATTTT. Its protein is CASSFSATFSGNTIYF.